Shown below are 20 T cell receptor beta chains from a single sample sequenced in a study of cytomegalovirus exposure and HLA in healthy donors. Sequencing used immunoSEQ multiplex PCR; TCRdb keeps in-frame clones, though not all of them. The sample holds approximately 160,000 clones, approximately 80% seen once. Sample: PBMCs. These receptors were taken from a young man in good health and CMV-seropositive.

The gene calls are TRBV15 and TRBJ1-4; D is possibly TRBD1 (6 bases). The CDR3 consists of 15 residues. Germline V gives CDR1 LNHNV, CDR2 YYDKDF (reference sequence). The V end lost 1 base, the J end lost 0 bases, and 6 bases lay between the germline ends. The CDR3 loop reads CATSRGTATNEKLFF. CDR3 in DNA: TGTGCCACCAGCAGAGGGACAGCAACTAATGAAAAACTGTTTTTT. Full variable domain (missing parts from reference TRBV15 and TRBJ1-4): DAMVIQNPRYQVTQFGKPVTLSCSQTLNHNVMYWYQQKSSQAPKLLFHYYDKDFNNEADTPDNFQSRRPNTSFCFLDIRSPGLGDTAMYLCATSRGTATNEKLFFGSGTQLSVL.

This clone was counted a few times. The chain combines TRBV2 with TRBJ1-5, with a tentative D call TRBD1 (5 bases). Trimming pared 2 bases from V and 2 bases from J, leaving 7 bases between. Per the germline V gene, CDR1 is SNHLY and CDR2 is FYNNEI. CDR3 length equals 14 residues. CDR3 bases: TGTGCCAGCAGTGAACGGGGGGGCAATCAGCCCCAGCATTTT. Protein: CASSERGGNQPQHF.

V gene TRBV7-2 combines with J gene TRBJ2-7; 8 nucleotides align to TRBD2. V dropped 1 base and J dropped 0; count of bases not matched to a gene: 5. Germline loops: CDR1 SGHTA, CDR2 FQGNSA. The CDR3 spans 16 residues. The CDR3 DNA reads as TGTGCCAGCAGCTTAGTTTCCGGGGGGGCCTCCTACGAGCAGTACTTC. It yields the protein CASSLVSGGASYEQYF.

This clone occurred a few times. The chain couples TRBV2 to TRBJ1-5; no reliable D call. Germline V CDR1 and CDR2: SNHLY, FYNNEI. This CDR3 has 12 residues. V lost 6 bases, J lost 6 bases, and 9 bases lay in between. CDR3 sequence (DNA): TGTGCCAGCAGCCCCCCCCTTCAGCCCCAGCATTTT. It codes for CASSPPLQPQHF.

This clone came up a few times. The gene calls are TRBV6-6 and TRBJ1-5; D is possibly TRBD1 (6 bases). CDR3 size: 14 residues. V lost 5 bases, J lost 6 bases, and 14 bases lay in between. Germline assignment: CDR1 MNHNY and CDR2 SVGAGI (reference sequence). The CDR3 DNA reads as TGTGCCAGCAGTCTGGCAGGGGATCGTCAGCCCCAGCATTTT. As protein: CASSLAGDRQPQHF.

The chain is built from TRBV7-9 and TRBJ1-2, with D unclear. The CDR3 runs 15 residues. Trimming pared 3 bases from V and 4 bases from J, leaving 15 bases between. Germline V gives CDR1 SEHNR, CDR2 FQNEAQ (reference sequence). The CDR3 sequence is CASSFALFFFYGYTF. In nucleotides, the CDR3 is TGTGCCAGCAGCTTCGCGCTCTTCTTCTTCTATGGCTACACCTTC.

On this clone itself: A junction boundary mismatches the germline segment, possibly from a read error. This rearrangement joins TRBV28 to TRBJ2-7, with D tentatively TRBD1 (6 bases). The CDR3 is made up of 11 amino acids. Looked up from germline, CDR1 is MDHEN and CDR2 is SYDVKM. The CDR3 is CASSLGFDRHF. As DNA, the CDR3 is TGTGCCAGCAGTTTGGGGTTTGACAGGCACTTC.

The CDR3 sequence is CASSSRGQLCLRSSYEQYF. As DNA, the CDR3 is TGTGCCAGCAGCTCAAGAGGACAGCTGTGCTTGAGGAGCTCCTACGAGCAGTACTTC. The chain couples TRBV7-3 to TRBJ2-7, with D perhaps matching TRBD1 (6 bases). In germline, CDR1 is SGHTA, CDR2 FQGTGA. This CDR3 spans 19 amino acids. V shed 4 bases and J shed 0 bases, with 25 bases lying between them. Drawing the rest from reference TRBV7-3 and TRBJ2-7, the complete variable domain is GAGVSQTPSNKVTEKGKYVELRCDPISGHTALYWYRQSLGQGPEFLIYFQGTGAADDSGLPNDRFFAVRPEGSVSTLKIQRTERGDSAVYLCASSSRGQLCLRSSYEQYFGPGTRLTVT.

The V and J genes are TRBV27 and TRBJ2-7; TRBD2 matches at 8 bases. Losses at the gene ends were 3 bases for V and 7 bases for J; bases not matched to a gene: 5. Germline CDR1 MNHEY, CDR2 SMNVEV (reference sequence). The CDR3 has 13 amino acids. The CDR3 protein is CASSFPGGREQYF. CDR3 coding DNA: TGTGCCAGCAGTTTCCCGGGGGGGCGAGAGCAGTACTTC.

CDR3 region: CASSPNQAGQDNYGYTF. The CDR3 DNA is TGTGCCAGCTCACCTAACCAGGCAGGACAGGACAACTATGGCTACACCTTC. This sequence joins TRBV18 and TRBJ1-2; 7 positions match TRBD1. Germline lookup yields CDR1 KGHSH and CDR2 LQKENI. This CDR3 is built from 17 residues. V gave up 3 bases and J gave up 2 bases; unmatched junction bases: 12.

CDR3: CASSIRDWGNTGELFF. The DNA for the CDR3 is TGTGCCAGCAGCATCCGGGACTGGGGGAACACCGGGGAGCTGTTTTTT. This chain uses TRBV5-8 with TRBJ2-2, with D perhaps matching TRBD2 (6 bases). The CDR3 runs 16 residues. Trimming removed 4 bases at V and 1 base at J, with 14 bases between. Germline V gives CDR1 SGHTS, CDR2 YDEGEE.

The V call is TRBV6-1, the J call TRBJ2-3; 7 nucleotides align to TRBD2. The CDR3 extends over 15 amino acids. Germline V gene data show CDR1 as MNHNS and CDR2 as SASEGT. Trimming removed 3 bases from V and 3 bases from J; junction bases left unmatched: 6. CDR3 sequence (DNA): TGTGCCAGCAGTGACGGCGGGGGAGGGACAGATACGCAGTATTTT. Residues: CASSDGGGGTDTQYF.

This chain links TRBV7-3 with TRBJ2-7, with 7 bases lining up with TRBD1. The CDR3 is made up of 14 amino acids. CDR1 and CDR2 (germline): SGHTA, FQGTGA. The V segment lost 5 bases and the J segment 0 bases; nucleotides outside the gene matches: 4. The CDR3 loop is CASSPRQGSYEQYF. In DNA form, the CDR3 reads TGTGCCAGCAGCCCCCGACAGGGCTCCTACGAGCAGTACTTC.

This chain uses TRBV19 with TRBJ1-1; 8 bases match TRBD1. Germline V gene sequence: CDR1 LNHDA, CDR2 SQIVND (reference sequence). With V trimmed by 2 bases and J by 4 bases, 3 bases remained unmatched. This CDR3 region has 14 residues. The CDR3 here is CASSIPGGSTEAFF. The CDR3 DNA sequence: TGTGCCAGTAGTATACCAGGGGGCAGCACTGAAGCTTTCTTT.

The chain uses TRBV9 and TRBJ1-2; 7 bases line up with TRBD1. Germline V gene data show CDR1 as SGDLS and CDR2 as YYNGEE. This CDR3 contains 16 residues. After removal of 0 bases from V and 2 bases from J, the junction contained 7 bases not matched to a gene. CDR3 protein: CASSVGGPTGNYGYTF. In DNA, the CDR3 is TGTGCCAGCAGCGTAGGGGGCCCGACAGGGAACTATGGCTACACCTTC.

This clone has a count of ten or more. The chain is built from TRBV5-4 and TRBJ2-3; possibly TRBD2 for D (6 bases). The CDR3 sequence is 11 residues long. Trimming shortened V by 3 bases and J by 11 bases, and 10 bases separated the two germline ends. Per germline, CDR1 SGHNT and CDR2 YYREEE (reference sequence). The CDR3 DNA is TGTGCCAGCAGCTCCGGGGGATTGCAGTATTTT. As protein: CASSSGGLQYF.

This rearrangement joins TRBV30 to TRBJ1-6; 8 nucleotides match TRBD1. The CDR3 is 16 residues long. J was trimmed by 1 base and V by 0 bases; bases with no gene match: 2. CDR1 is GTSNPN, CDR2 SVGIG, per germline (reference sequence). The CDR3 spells CAWSVNRGSYNSPLHF. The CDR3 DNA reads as TGTGCCTGGAGTGTCAACAGGGGGTCCTATAATTCACCCCTCCACTTT.

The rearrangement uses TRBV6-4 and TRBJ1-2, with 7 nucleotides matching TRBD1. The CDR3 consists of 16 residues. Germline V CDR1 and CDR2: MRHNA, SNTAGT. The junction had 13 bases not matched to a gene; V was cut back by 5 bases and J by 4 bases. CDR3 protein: CASSPDSWTGGYGYTF. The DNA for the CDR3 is TGTGCCAGCAGTCCTGACTCTTGGACAGGCGGCTATGGCTACACCTTC.

The CDR3 DNA reads as TGTGCCAGCAGCTCCTCGACTAGCGGGGGATACGAGCAGTACTTC. Its protein is CASSSSTSGGYEQYF. The chain carries TRBV7-9 and TRBJ2-7; 12 bases align to TRBD2. This CDR3 has 15 amino acids. CDR1 and CDR2 (germline): SEHNR, FQNEAQ (reference sequence). V dropped 4 bases and J dropped 4; count of bases not matched to a gene: 5.

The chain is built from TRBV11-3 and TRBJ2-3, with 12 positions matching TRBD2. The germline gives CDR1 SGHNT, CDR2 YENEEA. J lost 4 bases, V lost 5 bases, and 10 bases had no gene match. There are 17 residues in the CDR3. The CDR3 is CASSRSPSGGAPDTQYF. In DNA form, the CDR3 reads TGTGCCAGCAGCCGTTCTCCTAGCGGGGGGGCCCCAGATACGCAGTATTTT.